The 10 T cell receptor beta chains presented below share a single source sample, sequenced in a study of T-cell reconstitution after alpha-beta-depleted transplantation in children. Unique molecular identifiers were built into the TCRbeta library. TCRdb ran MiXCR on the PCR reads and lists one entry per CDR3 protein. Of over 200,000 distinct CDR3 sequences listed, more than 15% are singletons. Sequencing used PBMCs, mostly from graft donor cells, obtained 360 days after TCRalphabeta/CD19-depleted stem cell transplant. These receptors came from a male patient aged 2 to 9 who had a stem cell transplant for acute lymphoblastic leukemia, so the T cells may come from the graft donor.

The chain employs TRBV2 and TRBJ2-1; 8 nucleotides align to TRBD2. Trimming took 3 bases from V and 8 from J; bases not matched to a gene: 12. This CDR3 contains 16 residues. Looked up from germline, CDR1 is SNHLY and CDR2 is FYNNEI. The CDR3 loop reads CASSEWGGGHPDEQFF. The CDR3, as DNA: TGTGCCAGCAGTGAGTGGGGCGGGGGGCATCCCGATGAGCAGTTCTTC. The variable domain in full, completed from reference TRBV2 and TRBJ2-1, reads EPEVTQTPSHQVTQMGQEVILRCVPISNHLYFYWYRQILGQKVEFLVSFYNNEISEKSEIFDDQFSVERPDGSNFTLKIRSTKLEDSAMYFCASSEWGGGHPDEQFFGPGTRLTVL.

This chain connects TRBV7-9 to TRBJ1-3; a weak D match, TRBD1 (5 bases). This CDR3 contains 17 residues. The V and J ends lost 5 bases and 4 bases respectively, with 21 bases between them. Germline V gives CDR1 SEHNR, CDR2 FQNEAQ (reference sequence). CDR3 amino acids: CASSPDLDIGLGNTIYF. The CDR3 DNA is TGTGCCAGCAGCCCGGACCTGGACATTGGCTTGGGAAACACCATATATTTT.

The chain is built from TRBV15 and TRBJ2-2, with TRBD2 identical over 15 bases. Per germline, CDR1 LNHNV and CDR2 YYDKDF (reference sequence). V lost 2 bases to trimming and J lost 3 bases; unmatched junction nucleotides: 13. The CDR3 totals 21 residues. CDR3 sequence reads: CATSRPFTGLAGGTYTGELFF. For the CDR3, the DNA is TGTGCCACCAGCAGACCCTTCACCGGACTAGCGGGAGGGACATACACCGGGGAGCTGTTTTTT.

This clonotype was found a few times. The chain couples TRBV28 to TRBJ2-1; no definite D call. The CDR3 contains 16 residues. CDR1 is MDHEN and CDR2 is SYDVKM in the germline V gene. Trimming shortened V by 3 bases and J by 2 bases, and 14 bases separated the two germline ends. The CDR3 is CASSLSTQAPYNEQFF. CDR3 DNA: TGTGCCAGCAGTTTGTCTACCCAGGCCCCCTACAATGAGCAGTTCTTC.

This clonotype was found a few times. The CDR3 DNA sequence: TGCGCCAGCAGCTTGGTTGGGGATGCTGAAGCTTTCTTT. Translation: CASSLVGDAEAFF. The V call is TRBV5-1, the J call TRBJ1-1; D is uncertain. Trimming left V 0 bases short and J 6 bases short, with 9 bases between. Germline-derived CDR1 and CDR2 are SGHRS and YFSETQ. CDR3 size: 13 residues.

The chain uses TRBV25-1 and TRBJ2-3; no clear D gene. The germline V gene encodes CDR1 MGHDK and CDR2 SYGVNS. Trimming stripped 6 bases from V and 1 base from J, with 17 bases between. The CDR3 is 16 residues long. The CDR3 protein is CASSETVGSGTDTQYF. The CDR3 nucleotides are TGTGCCAGCAGCGAGACGGTGGGCTCTGGCACAGATACGCAGTATTTT.

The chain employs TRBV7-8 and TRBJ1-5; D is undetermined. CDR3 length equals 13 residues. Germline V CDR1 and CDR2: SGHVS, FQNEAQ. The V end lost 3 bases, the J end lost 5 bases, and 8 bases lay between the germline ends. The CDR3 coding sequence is TGTGCCAGCAGCTTCGACACTGATCAGCCCCAGCATTTT. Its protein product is CASSFDTDQPQHF.

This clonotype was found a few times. The CDR3 bases are TGTGCCAGCAGCCAAGGCCAAAACTATGGCTACACCTTC. Its protein product is CASSQGQNYGYTF. The genes are TRBV12-3 or TRBV12-4 and TRBJ1-2, with D hard to call. The V end lost 6 bases, the J end lost 2 bases, and 10 bases lay between the germline ends. This CDR3 has 13 residues.

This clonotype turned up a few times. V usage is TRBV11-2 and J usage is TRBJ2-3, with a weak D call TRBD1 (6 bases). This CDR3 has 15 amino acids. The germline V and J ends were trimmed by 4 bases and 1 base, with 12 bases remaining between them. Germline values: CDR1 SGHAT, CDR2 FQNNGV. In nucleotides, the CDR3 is TGTGCCAGCAGCTCTTCAGGGGTCCGCACAGATACGCAGTATTTT. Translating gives CASSSSGVRTDTQYF.

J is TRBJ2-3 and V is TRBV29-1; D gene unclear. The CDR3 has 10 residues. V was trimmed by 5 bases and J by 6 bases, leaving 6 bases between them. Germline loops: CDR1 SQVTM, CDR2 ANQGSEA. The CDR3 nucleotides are TGCAGCGTTCTTTCGGATACGCAGTATTTT. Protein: CSVLSDTQYF.